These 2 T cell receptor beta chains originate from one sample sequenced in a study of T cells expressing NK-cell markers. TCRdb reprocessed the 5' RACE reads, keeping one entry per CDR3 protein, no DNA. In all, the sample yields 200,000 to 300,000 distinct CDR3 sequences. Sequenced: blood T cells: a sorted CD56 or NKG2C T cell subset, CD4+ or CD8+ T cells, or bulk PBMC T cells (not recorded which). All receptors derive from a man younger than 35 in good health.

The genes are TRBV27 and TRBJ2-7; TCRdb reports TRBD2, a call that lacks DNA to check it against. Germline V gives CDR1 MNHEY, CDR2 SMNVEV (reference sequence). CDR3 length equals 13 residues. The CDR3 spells CASREAGKYEQYF.

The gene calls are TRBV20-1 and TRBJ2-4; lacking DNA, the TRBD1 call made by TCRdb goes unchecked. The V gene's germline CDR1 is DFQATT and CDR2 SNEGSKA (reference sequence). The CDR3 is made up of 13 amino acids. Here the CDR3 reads CSASDARENIQYF.